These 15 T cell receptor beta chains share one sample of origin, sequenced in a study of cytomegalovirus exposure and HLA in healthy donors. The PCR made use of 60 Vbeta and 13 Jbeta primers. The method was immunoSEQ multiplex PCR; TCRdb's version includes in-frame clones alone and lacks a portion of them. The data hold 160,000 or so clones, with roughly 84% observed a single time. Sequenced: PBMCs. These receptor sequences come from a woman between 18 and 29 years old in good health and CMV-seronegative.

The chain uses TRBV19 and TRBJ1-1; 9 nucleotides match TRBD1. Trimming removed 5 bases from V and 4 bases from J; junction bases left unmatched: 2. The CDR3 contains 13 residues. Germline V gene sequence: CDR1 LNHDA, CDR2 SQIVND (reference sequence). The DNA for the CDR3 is TGTGCCAGTAGTGTGACAGGGGGCACTGAAGCTTTCTTT. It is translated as CASSVTGGTEAFF.

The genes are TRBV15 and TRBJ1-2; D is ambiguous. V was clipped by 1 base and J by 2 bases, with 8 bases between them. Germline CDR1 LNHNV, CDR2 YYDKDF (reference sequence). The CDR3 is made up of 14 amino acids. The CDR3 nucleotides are TGTGCCACCAGCAGAGGAGGGATGAACTATGGCTACACCTTC. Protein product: CATSRGGMNYGYTF.

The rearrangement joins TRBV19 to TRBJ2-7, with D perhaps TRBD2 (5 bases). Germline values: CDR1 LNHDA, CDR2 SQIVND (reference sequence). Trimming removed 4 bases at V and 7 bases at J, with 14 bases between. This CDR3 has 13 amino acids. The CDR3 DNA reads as TGTGCCAGTAGTACCACCTCGGGAAGTGAGCAGTACTTC. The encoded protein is CASSTTSGSEQYF.

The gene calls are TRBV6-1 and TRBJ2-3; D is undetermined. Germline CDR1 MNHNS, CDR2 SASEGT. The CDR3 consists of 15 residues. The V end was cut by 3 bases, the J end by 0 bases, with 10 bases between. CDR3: CASSDRSSSTDTQYF. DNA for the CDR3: TGTGCCAGCAGTGACAGATCCTCTAGCACAGATACGCAGTATTTT.

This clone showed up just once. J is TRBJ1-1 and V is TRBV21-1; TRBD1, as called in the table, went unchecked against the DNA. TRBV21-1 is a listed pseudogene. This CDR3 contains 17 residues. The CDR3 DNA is TGTGCCAGCAGCAATGACCGGGACAAAGGCCCCTACACTGAAGCTTTCTTT. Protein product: CASSNDRDKGPYTEAFF.

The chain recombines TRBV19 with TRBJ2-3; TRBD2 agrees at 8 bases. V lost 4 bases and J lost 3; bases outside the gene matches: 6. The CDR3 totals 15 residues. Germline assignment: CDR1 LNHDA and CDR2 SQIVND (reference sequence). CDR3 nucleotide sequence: TGTGCCAGTAGTAGGGTCGGGGGGGCTACAGATACGCAGTATTTT. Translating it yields CASSRVGGATDTQYF. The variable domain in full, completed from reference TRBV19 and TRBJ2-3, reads DGGITQSPKYLFRKEGQNVTLSCEQNLNHDAMYWYRQDPGQGLRLIYYSQIVNDFQKGDIAEGYSVSREKKESFPLTVTSAQKNPTAFYLCASSRVGGATDTQYFGPGTRLTVL.

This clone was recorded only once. The CDR3 is CAWAGTGLFEQYF. As DNA, the CDR3 is TGTGCCTGGGCCGGGACAGGGCTATTCGAGCAGTACTTC. The genes are TRBV30 and TRBJ2-7; the match to TRBD1 covers 9 bases. V shed 5 bases and J 6 bases; nucleotides not matched to a gene: 8. Looked up from germline, CDR1 is GTSNPN and CDR2 is SVGIG (reference sequence). There are 13 residues in the CDR3.

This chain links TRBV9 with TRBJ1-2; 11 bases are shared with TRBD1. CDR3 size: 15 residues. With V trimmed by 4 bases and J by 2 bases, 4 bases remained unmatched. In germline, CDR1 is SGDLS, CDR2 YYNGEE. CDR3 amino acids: CASSHWDRGNYGYTF. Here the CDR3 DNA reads TGTGCCAGCAGCCATTGGGACAGGGGGAACTATGGCTACACCTTC. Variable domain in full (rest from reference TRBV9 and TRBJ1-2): DSGVTQTPKHLITATGQRVTLRCSPRSGDLSVYWYQQSLDQGLQFLIQYYNGEERAKGNILERFSAQQFPDLHSELNLSSLELGDSALYFCASSHWDRGNYGYTFGSGTRLTVV.

As DNA, the CDR3 is TGTGCCAGCAGCGTTGGAGGGGACGGATCCTACGAGCAGTACTTC. This codes for CASSVGGDGSYEQYF. The rearrangement uses TRBV9 and TRBJ2-7; D is perhaps TRBD2 (6 bases). Germline V lookup: CDR1 SGDLS, CDR2 YYNGEE. The CDR3 runs to 15 residues. The V and J ends lost 2 bases and 1 base respectively, with 13 bases between them.

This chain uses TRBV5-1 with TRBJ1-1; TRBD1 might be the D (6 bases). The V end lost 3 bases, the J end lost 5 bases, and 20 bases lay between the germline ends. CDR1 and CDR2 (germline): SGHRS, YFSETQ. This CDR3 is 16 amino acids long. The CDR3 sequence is CASSYPATGSRTEAFF. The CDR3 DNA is TGCGCCAGCAGCTATCCGGCGACAGGCAGCCGGACTGAAGCTTTCTTT.

CDR3 DNA sequence: TGTGCCAGCAGCTCAGCGGGACTAGCGGGGGGTGCGGATACGCAGTATTTT. Translating gives CASSSAGLAGGADTQYF. The V call is TRBV7-9, the J call TRBJ2-3, with TRBD2 identical over 15 bases. The CDR3 is 17 residues long. After removal of 4 bases from V and 6 bases from J, the junction contained 8 bases not matched to a gene. Germline V gene sequence: CDR1 SEHNR, CDR2 FQNEAQ (reference sequence).

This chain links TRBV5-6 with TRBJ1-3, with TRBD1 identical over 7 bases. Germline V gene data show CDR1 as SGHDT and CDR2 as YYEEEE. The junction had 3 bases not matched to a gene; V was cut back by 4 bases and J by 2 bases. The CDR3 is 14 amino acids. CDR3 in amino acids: CASSEGAPGNTIYF. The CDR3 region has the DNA TGTGCCAGCAGCGAGGGGGCGCCTGGAAACACCATATATTTT.

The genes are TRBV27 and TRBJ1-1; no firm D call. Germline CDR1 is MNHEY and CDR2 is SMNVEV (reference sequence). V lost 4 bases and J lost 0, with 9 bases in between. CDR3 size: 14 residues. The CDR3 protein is CASSYGSLNTEAFF. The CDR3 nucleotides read TGTGCCAGCAGTTACGGTTCGTTGAACACTGAAGCTTTCTTT.

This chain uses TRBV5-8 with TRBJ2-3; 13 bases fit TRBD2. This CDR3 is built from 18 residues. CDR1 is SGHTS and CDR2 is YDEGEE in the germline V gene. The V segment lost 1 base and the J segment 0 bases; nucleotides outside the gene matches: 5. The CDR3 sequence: CASSLILAGGPSTDTQYF. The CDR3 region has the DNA TGTGCCAGCAGCTTGATACTAGCGGGGGGGCCGAGCACAGATACGCAGTATTTT.

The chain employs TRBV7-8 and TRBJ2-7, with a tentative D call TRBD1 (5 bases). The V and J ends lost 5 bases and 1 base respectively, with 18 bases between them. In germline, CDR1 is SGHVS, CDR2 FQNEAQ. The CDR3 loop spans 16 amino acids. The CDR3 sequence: CASSPSLGRDSYEQYF. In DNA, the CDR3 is TGTGCCAGCAGCCCCAGTCTGGGCAGGGATTCCTACGAGCAGTACTTC.